The rows below give T cell receptor beta chains drawn from one sample of a study of blood T cells in healthy people across ages. TCRdb redid the calling of the 5' RACE reads with MiXCR, one entry per CDR3 protein. The table has fewer than 900,000 distinct CDR3 sequences, more than 40% seen once. Sequencing was done on a sample of blood. These receptor sequences come from a woman aged 55 to 70 in good health. Both conserved end residues are part of each CDR3. Each record gives: D gene, clone size, V gene, J gene, CDR3 DNA, CDR3 protein. The D gene is left open where the match is weak. Clone size appears in some rows only: once, few, many, or a class for an expanded clone.

>TRBD2|NA|TRBV7-9|TRBJ2-4
TGTGCCAGCAGCTTGGGACTAGTCGAAGAGACCCGGTACTTC
CASSLGLVEETRYF
>NA|few|TRBV20-1|TRBJ2-5
TGCAGTGCTAGAGATGCCCGGACCCAGTACTTC
CSARDARTQYF
>NA|few|TRBV20-1|TRBJ2-3
TGCAGTGAAGGGACCACAGATACGCAGTATTTT
CSEGTTDTQYF
>NA|NA|TRBV6-1|TRBJ2-5
TGTGCCAGCAGTGAGCCCCTTAAAGAGACCCAGTACTTC
CASSEPLKETQYF
>TRBD2|NA|TRBV9|TRBJ2-5
TGTGCCAGCAGCGTCCCCGGGACTAGCGGACCCCAGTACTTC
CASSVPGTSGPQYF
>NA|NA|TRBV11-3|TRBJ2-5
TGTGCCAGCAGCGTAAACCTCCGAGAGACCCAGTACTTC
CASSVNLRETQYF
>NA|few|TRBV20-1|TRBJ2-1
TGCAGTGCTAGAGCTCCGGGACTTCACAATGAGCAGTTCTTC
CSARAPGLHNEQFF
>NA|NA|TRBV20-1|TRBJ2-7
TGCAGTGCTAGACCGACAAGACGCGCACCCTTTGAGCAGTACTTC
CSARPTRRAPFEQYF
>NA|NA|TRBV6-6|TRBJ1-1
TGTGCCAGCAGTTACTTGCCGGGGAACACTGAAGCTTTCTTT
CASSYLPGNTEAFF
>TRBD2|once|TRBV11-2|TRBJ2-3
TGTGCCAGCAGCCCCAGCCCGGGACTAGCGTTAGATACGCAGTATTTT
CASSPSPGLALDTQYF
>NA|once|TRBV7-9|TRBJ2-1
TGTGCAAGCAGCTCCCCGCAGGGGAGCAATGAGCAGTTCTTC
CASSSPQGSNEQFF
>NA|NA|TRBV4-2|TRBJ2-1
TGTGCCAGCAGCCAAGAACACTATAACACCGCGAGCTCCTACAATGAGCAGTTCTTC
CASSQEHYNTASSYNEQFF
>TRBD1|NA|TRBV7-9|TRBJ1-1
TGTGCCAGCAAAACAGGGGGGGACACTGAAGCTTTCTTT
CASKTGGDTEAFF
>NA|NA|TRBV28|TRBJ2-5
TGTGCCAGCAGTTGGGGGGTTGGGGAGACCCAGTACTTC
CASSWGVGETQYF
>NA|few|TRBV20-1|TRBJ2-7
TGCAGTGCTCCTTTGTCTCCCTACGAGCAGTACTTC
CSAPLSPYEQYF
>NA|few|TRBV3-1|TRBJ1-1
TGTGCCAGCAGCCCCCCAGGGCTCAACACTGAAGCTTTCTTT
CASSPPGLNTEAFF
>NA|NA|TRBV18|TRBJ2-1
TGTGCCAGCTCACCACCCACCTACAATGAGCAGTTCTTC
CASSPPTYNEQFF
>NA|NA|TRBV7-2|TRBJ1-5
TGTGCCAGCAGCTTAGGCGATTATAGCAATCAGCCCCAGCATTTT
CASSLGDYSNQPQHF
>NA|few|TRBV20-1|TRBJ2-6
TGCAGTGCTCCGTACAGGGAGGGGAGTGACTCTGGGGCCAACGTCCTGACTTTC
CSAPYREGSDSGANVLTF
>TRBD1|NA|TRBV27|TRBJ2-7
TGTGCCAGCAGTCGGACAGGGGCCCCCTACGAGCAGTACTTC
CASSRTGAPYEQYF
>TRBD1|few|TRBV6-5|TRBJ1-2
TGTGCCAGCGCAAGGACAGGGGCGCCGTATGGCTACACCTTC
CASARTGAPYGYTF
>NA|NA|TRBV4-3|TRBJ1-6
TGCGCCAGCAGCCGAGATGGACAGAGCTCCTATAATTCACCCCTCCACTTT
CASSRDGQSSYNSPLHF
>NA|many|TRBV18|TRBJ2-7
TGTGCCAGCTCACCTCCGGTTACTTACGAGCAGTACTTC
CASSPPVTYEQYF
>TRBD1|once|TRBV7-9|TRBJ1-4
TGTGCCAGCAGCTCCTGGACAGGGGTGAATGAAAAACTGTTTTTT
CASSSWTGVNEKLFF
>TRBD2|NA|TRBV7-9|TRBJ2-7
TGTGCCAGCAGCAAATCGACTAGCGCCCACGAGCAGTACTTC
CASSKSTSAHEQYF
>TRBD1|NA|TRBV6-5|TRBJ2-7
TGTGCCAGTATCGGACAGGGGAAAAGCAGGTCCTACGAGCAGTACTTC
CASIGQGKSRSYEQYF
>NA|few|TRBV6-2/TRBV6-3|TRBJ2-3
TGTGCCAGCAGTTGGCGATCAGCGGCATACACAGATACGCAGTATTTT
CASSWRSAAYTDTQYF
>NA|NA|TRBV24-1|TRBJ2-7
TGTGCCACGTCTCTCAGGGGATCTGGCGAGCAGTACTTC
CATSLRGSGEQYF
>TRBD1|NA|TRBV12-3/TRBV12-4|TRBJ2-4
TGTGCCAGCATTATGACAGGGATGAACGGGCAGTACTTC
CASIMTGMNGQYF
>TRBD1|few|TRBV12-3/TRBV12-4|TRBJ2-5
TGTGCCAGCAGTTTGGGACAGGGTAGTAAGACCCAGTACTTC
CASSLGQGSKTQYF
>TRBD1|NA|TRBV29-1|TRBJ2-3
TGCAGCGCGAGGACAGGAGAGGTTACGCAGTGTTTT
CSARTGEVTQCF
>TRBD2|few|TRBV10-3|TRBJ2-1
TGTGCCTTGGGACTAGCGGGAGGAAGCGAGCAGTTCTTC
CALGLAGGSEQFF
>TRBD1|NA|TRBV7-2|TRBJ2-2
TGTGCCAGCAGCTTCGGGACAGGGGGTACCGGGGAGCTGTTTTTT
CASSFGTGGTGELFF
>TRBD1|NA|TRBV15|TRBJ1-2
TGTGCCACCAGCACAACCGGACAGGTATATGGCTACACCTTC
CATSTTGQVYGYTF
>NA|once|TRBV21-1|TRBJ2-5
TGTGCCAGCACCAAGACAGGGCCGAGCGGGACCCAGTACTTC
CASTKTGPSGTQYF
>TRBD1|few|TRBV12-3/TRBV12-4|TRBJ1-2
TGTGCCAGCAGTTTAGAGGAGGGGGCGGTCTATGGCTACACCTTC
CASSLEEGAVYGYTF
>NA|few|TRBV3-1|TRBJ2-1
TGTGCCAGTAGCCAAGATAGGGAAGGCTGGGAGCAGTTCTTC
CASSQDREGWEQFF
>NA|NA|TRBV6-2/TRBV6-3|TRBJ2-7
TGTGCCAGCAGTTACGTCCCAGGAAAGGAAAGGTACGAGCAGTACTTC
CASSYVPGKERYEQYF
>NA|NA|TRBV3-1|TRBJ2-2
TGTGCCAGCACCTTAGGATCCGGGGAGCTGTTTTTT
CASTLGSGELFF
>NA|NA|TRBV7-2|TRBJ1-1
TGTGCCAGCAGCCTGAACAGATTAGAAGCTTTCTTT
CASSLNRLEAFF
>NA|NA|TRBV21-1|TRBJ1-1
TGTGCCAGCAGCAAAGTTCTAAGGCGGGGGGTTGGGAACACGGAAGCTTTCTTT
CASSKVLRRGVGNTEAFF
>TRBD2|NA|TRBV20-1|TRBJ2-7
TGCAGTGCTACAGCGGGGGGGACCTACGAGCAGTACTTC
CSATAGGTYEQYF
>NA|NA|TRBV4-2|TRBJ1-4
TGTGCCAGCAGCCAAGATGGGGCGGAGGTCACTAATGAAAAACTGTTTTTT
CASSQDGAEVTNEKLFF
>NA|NA|TRBV12-3/TRBV12-4|TRBJ1-2
TGTGCCAGCACCGACGGGGGGTTCTATGGCTACACCTTC
CASTDGGFYGYTF
>TRBD2|few|TRBV7-2|TRBJ2-1
TGTGCCAGCAGCTCCTACCCCGGGACTAGCGGGGGAAATGAGCAGTTCTTC
CASSSYPGTSGGNEQFF
>TRBD2|NA|TRBV7-9|TRBJ2-3
TGTGCCAGCAGCTTAGCCACACTAGCGGGGGCAACCTCTAGCACAGATACGCAGTATTTT
CASSLATLAGATSSTDTQYF
>NA|few|TRBV12-3/TRBV12-4|TRBJ1-2
TGTGCCAGCAATTTTCACAACTATGGCTACACCTTC
CASNFHNYGYTF
>NA|NA|TRBV27|TRBJ2-5
TGTGCCAGCAGTTTATCAACCCCCGGGACCCCATTATTCGGGACCCAGTACTTC
CASSLSTPGTPLFGTQYF
>NA|NA|TRBV25-1|TRBJ2-7
TGTGCCAGCGGCCCCTGGGCGACGTTGGGCGAGCAGTACTTC
CASGPWATLGEQYF
>TRBD2|NA|TRBV11-2|TRBJ2-1
TGTGCCAGCAGTCGAGCCCACGCGGGAGTGGAGTACAATGAGCAGTTCTTC
CASSRAHAGVEYNEQFF
>NA|once|TRBV30|TRBJ2-7
TGTGCCGGGTCCCTGGACACCTACGAGCAGTACTTC
CAGSLDTYEQYF
>NA|many|TRBV27|TRBJ1-2
TGTGCCAGCAGTCCAGTTACAGGGAACCATTATGGCTACACCTTC
CASSPVTGNHYGYTF
>NA|NA|TRBV7-6|TRBJ2-5
TGTGCCAGCAGCTTAGCGCCAGGGACGGTTCAAGAGACCCAGTACTTC
CASSLAPGTVQETQYF
>TRBD1|few|TRBV12-3/TRBV12-4|TRBJ1-5
TGTGCCAGCAGTTTATCCACAGGGGGCGCGAGCAGCAATCAGCCCCAGCATTTT
CASSLSTGGASSNQPQHF
>TRBD2|once|TRBV28|TRBJ2-5
TGTGCCAGCAGGCTGTTGGCTGGACTAGCACGAAGGACCCAGTACTTC
CASRLLAGLARRTQYF
>NA|few|TRBV5-1|TRBJ2-5
TGCGCCAGCAGCACTCACCAAGAGACCCAGTACTTC
CASSTHQETQYF
>TRBD1|few|TRBV24-1|TRBJ2-7
TGTGCCACCAGTGAGGGACAGGGCGGCTACGAGCAGTACTTC
CATSEGQGGYEQYF
>TRBD2|NA|TRBV7-2|TRBJ2-6
TGTGCCAGCAGCGGTGCGGGAGGGCCGTCTAGGGCCAACGTCCTGACTTTC
CASSGAGGPSRANVLTF
>TRBD2|few|TRBV28|TRBJ2-1
TGTGCCAGCACCCTAAGCGGGGGATTCGCCCCCAATGAGCAGTTCTTC
CASTLSGGFAPNEQFF
>NA|NA|TRBV28|TRBJ2-3
TGTGCCAGCAGTGGGAGGAGGCATCTAACCCACACAGATACGCAGTATTTT
CASSGRRHLTHTDTQYF